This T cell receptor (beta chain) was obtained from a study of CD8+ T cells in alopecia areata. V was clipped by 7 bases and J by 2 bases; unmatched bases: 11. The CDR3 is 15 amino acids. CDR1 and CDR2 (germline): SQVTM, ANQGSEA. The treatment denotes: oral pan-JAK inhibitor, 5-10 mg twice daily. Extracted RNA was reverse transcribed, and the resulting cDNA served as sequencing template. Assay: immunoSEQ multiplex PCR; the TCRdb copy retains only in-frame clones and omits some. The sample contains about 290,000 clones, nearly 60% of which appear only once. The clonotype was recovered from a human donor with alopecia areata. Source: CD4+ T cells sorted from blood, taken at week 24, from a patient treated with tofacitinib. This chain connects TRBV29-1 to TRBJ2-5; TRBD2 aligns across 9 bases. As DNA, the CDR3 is TGCAGCGGCGGGGGGCTAGCGGGGTTACAAGAGACCCAGTACTTC. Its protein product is CSGGGLAGLQETQYF.